Shown below are 29 T cell receptor beta chains from a single sample sequenced in a study of shared clonotypes between healthy human individuals. Only in-frame clones appear in the TCRdb table, and some are missing; sequencing was by immunoSEQ multiplex PCR. The sample lists about a million clones; about three quarters were seen once. Sequencing used memory CD4+ T cells sorted from blood. Subset described: CD45RA-negative fraction. These receptors were taken from a man aged 18 to 29 in good health.

Many counts were recorded for this clone. Within the sample, other DNA sequences also encode this same CDR3. The chain has TRBV9 and TRBJ1-3, with 11 bases lining up with TRBD1. From germline, CDR1 is SGDLS and CDR2 YYNGEE. The CDR3 loop spans 15 amino acids. V lost 3 bases, J lost 3 bases, and 2 bases stayed unmatched. This chain's CDR3 is CASSADRGLGNTIYF. The CDR3 nucleotides read TGTGCCAGCAGCGCGGACAGGGGGCTTGGAAACACCATATATTTT.

This clone was found once. CDR3 loop: CASSFSSQGGHQPQHF. The DNA for the CDR3 is TGTGCCAGCAGTTTCTCGTCTCAGGGTGGTCATCAGCCCCAGCATTTT. This chain joins TRBV6-6 and TRBJ1-5; D is perhaps TRBD1 (5 bases). Trimming cost V 4 bases and J 5 bases, with 18 bases left between them. The CDR3 consists of 16 residues. Germline V gives CDR1 MNHNY, CDR2 SVGAGI (reference sequence).

This clone was recorded many times. DNA for the CDR3: TGCGCCAGCAGGGCCCAGAGCTCTGGGGCCAACGTCCTGACTTTC. Translating it yields CASRAQSSGANVLTF. V usage is TRBV5-1 and J usage is TRBJ2-6; D remains unclear. Trimming cost V 5 bases and J 0 bases, with 9 bases left between them. Germline V gene data show CDR1 as SGHRS and CDR2 as YFSETQ. The CDR3 is 15 amino acids.

V gene TRBV21-1 combines with J gene TRBJ2-2; the D call of TRBD2 is as the table states it, not checked on the DNA. TRBV21-1 is a recognized pseudogene. This CDR3 region has 23 residues. The CDR3 DNA is TGTGCCAGCAGCAAAGTGGCCTTGACAGTTAGCGGACTAGCGGGAGGATGGGGCGGGGAGCTGTTTTTT. Its translation: CASSKVALTVSGLAGGWGGELFF.

This clone has only one observation. The rearrangement joins TRBV10-1 to TRBJ2-7, with 7 bases that match TRBD2. The V and J ends lost 6 bases and 7 bases, in that order; junction bases with no gene match: 6. The CDR3 spans 12 residues. CDR1 is WNHNN, CDR2 SYGVQD, per germline (reference sequence). CDR3 sequence: CASSLPAGEQYF. CDR3 nucleotide sequence: TGCGCCAGCAGCCTACCAGCGGGGGAGCAGTACTTC.

The chain is built from TRBV5-8 and TRBJ2-3; either TRBD1 or TRBD2 may fit D (6 bases each). The germline CDR1 and CDR2 sequences are SGHTS and YDEGEE. The CDR3 extends over 17 amino acids. With 4 bases removed from V and 4 bases from J, the gap between germline ends came to 22 bases. This chain's CDR3 is CASSGGGGRTRADTQYF. The CDR3 coding sequence is TGTGCCAGCAGCGGTGGTGGGGGGCGAACCAGGGCAGATACGCAGTATTTT.

The chain is built from TRBV2 and TRBJ2-5, with D perhaps TRBD2 (6 bases). With 1 base removed from V and 9 bases from J, the gap between germline ends came to 15 bases. This CDR3 spans 14 amino acids. Per the germline V gene, CDR1 is SNHLY and CDR2 is FYNNEI. The DNA for the CDR3 is TGTGCCAGCAGTGAAGGGGAACTAGCCCCCCCCCAGTACTTC. Translating it yields CASSEGELAPPQYF.

The chain is built from TRBV7-2 and TRBJ2-5, with D perhaps matching TRBD2 (6 bases). Trimming removed 5 bases from V and 1 base from J, with 8 bases in between. CDR3 length: 13 amino acids. Germline CDR1 reads SGHTA; CDR2 reads FQGNSA. The CDR3 region is CASSNSGQETQYF. CDR3 coding DNA: TGTGCCAGCAGCAATAGCGGCCAAGAGACCCAGTACTTC.

The chain uses TRBV7-6 and TRBJ1-5; D not certain. The germline gives CDR1 SGHVS, CDR2 FNYEAQ. CDR3 length equals 12 residues. V lost 5 bases to trimming and J lost 3 bases, with 5 bases between them. CDR3 nucleotides: TGTGCCAGCAGCCCGTACAATCAGCCCCAGCATTTT. It translates to CASSPYNQPQHF.

This chain uses TRBV2 with TRBJ2-2, with TRBD2 as a possible D gene (6 bases). Trimming took off 6 bases at V and 6 bases at J, with 14 bases between the two ends. This CDR3 contains 14 residues. The V gene's germline CDR1 is SNHLY and CDR2 FYNNEI. CDR3 region: CASRRLASAGELFF. The CDR3 DNA reads TGTGCCAGCAGACGTCTAGCGTCCGCCGGGGAGCTGTTTTTT. The full variable domain, with the rest looked up from reference TRBV2 and TRBJ2-2, is EPEVTQTPSHQVTQMGQEVILRCVPISNHLYFYWYRQILGQKVEFLVSFYNNEISEKSEIFDDQFSVERPDGSNFTLKIRSTKLEDSAMYFCASRRLASAGELFFGEGSRLTVL.

The chain carries TRBV5-1 and TRBJ1-4, with D possibly matching TRBD1 (5 bases). Germline-derived CDR1 and CDR2 are SGHRS and YFSETQ. CDR3 length equals 15 residues. Trimming stripped 0 bases from V and 6 bases from J, with 12 bases between. CDR3 sequence (DNA): TGCGCCAGCAGCTTGGTCTGGGGGAGGGATGAAAAACTGTTTTTT. The encoded protein is CASSLVWGRDEKLFF.

The genes are TRBV11-3 and TRBJ2-7; D is possibly TRBD2 (5 bases). This CDR3 region has 15 residues. V shed 3 bases and J shed 2 bases, with 14 bases lying between them. The germline gives CDR1 SGHNT, CDR2 YENEEA. The CDR3 spells CASSFRGDTTYEQYF. In nucleotides, the CDR3 is TGTGCCAGCAGCTTCCGGGGTGATACAACCTACGAGCAGTACTTC.

J is TRBJ1-5 and V is TRBV9, with D possibly being TRBD1 (5 bases). Trimming took 4 bases from V and 2 from J, leaving 22 bases between them. Germline V gene lookup returns CDR1 SGDLS and CDR2 YYNGEE. The CDR3 runs to 18 residues. CDR3 bases: TGTGCCAGCAGCCCCAGGGTGTGGCTAAAGGGTTGCAATCAGCCCCAGCATTTT. Translation gives CASSPRVWLKGCNQPQHF.

The chain uses TRBV7-2 and TRBJ2-1; TRBD2 might be the D (5 bases). Per the germline V gene, CDR1 is SGHTA and CDR2 is FQGNSA. The CDR3 totals 14 residues. V lost 2 bases and J 8 bases, leaving 13 bases between the germline ends. DNA of the CDR3: TGTGCCAGCAGCTTACGGCAGCTAGCCTATGAGCAGTTCTTC. Protein sequence: CASSLRQLAYEQFF.

The chain uses TRBV9 and TRBJ1-1; TRBD1 might be the D (5 bases). The V and J ends lost 3 bases and 4 bases respectively, with 10 bases between them. The CDR3 is made up of 13 amino acids. Germline CDR1 is SGDLS and CDR2 is YYNGEE. The CDR3 coding sequence is TGTGCCAGCAGCGGGGGCAGGGTCACTGAAGCTTTCTTT. Its protein product is CASSGGRVTEAFF.

This clone has a handful of counts. This chain uses TRBV19 with TRBJ1-5; D is unclear. CDR1 is LNHDA and CDR2 is SQIVND in the germline V gene (reference sequence). The length of the CDR3 is 16 residues. The V end lost 3 bases, the J end lost 6 bases, and 18 bases lay between the germline ends. CDR3 DNA sequence: TGTGCCAGTAGTATGCCCCTCTTGAAGGCTAGTCAGCCCCAGCATTTT. It translates to CASSMPLLKASQPQHF.

The CDR3 nucleotides are TGTGCCAGCAGTAGGGACTTAACGGAGACCCAGTACTTC. It translates to CASSRDLTETQYF. The V call is TRBV2, the J call TRBJ2-5; a possible D gene is TRBD2 (6 bases). Germline V gives CDR1 SNHLY, CDR2 FYNNEI. V was shortened by 5 bases and J by 5 bases, with 12 bases between the two germline ends. The CDR3 has 13 residues.

The chain joins TRBV21-1 to TRBJ1-2; TRBD1, the D gene given by the table, was not confirmed from the DNA. TRBV21-1 is deemed a pseudogene. The CDR3 loop spans 14 amino acids. CDR3 bases: TGTGCCAGCAGCAACACCCTCAGGGGGCACGGCTACACCTTC. Translation gives CASSNTLRGHGYTF.

Regarding this clone: A much bigger clone sits one base away, suggesting this may be a read error. V and J are TRBV7-8 and TRBJ2-5; no reliable D call. CDR3 length: 12 amino acids. Per the germline V gene, CDR1 is SGHVS and CDR2 is FQNEAQ. Trimming took 1 base from V and 4 from J, leaving 4 bases between them. CDR3 nucleotide sequence: TGTGCCAGCAGCTTAGATCGAGAGACCCAGTACTTC. Translating gives CASSLDRETQYF.

This clone was counted a few times. The V gene is TRBV18, the J gene TRBJ1-1; no clear D. Germline V gene lookup returns CDR1 KGHSH and CDR2 LQKENI. The V and J ends lost 3 bases and 1 base respectively, with 12 bases between them. CDR3 length: 15 residues. The CDR3 spells CASSPSWNPNTEAFF. In DNA, the CDR3 is TGTGCCAGCTCACCGAGTTGGAACCCGAACACTGAAGCTTTCTTT. The full variable domain, in which reference TRBV18 and TRBJ1-1 provide the parts outside the CDR3, is NAGVMQNPRHLVRRRGQEARLRCSPMKGHSHVYWYRQLPEEGLKFMVYLQKENIIDESGMPKERFSAEFPKEGPSILRIQQVVRGDSAAYFCASSPSWNPNTEAFFGQGTRLTVV.

This chain uses TRBV27 with TRBJ2-7, with a tentative D call TRBD2 (6 bases). CDR1 and CDR2 (germline): MNHEY, SMNVEV (reference sequence). The CDR3 loop spans 16 amino acids. With 4 bases removed from V and 3 bases from J, the gap between germline ends came to 19 bases. CDR3 sequence reads: CASSSLSGSGFYEQYF. Written as DNA, the CDR3 is TGTGCCAGCAGTTCCCTTAGTGGTAGCGGATTCTACGAGCAGTACTTC.

The chain employs TRBV5-1 and TRBJ2-5; TRBD2 agrees at 8 bases. This CDR3 is 13 amino acids long. Per the germline V gene, CDR1 is SGHRS and CDR2 is YFSETQ. The V segment lost 7 bases and the J segment 5 bases; nucleotides outside the gene matches: 7. The CDR3 DNA is TGCGCCAGCGGCCGGGGGGGCCAGGAGACCCAGTACTTC. As protein: CASGRGGQETQYF.

The chain is built from TRBV7-9 and TRBJ1-1, with TRBD1 as a possible D gene (5 bases). Germline V gives CDR1 SEHNR, CDR2 FQNEAQ (reference sequence). The CDR3 contains 15 residues. V lost 5 bases, J lost 5 bases, and 18 bases lay in between. As DNA, the CDR3 is TGTGCCAGCAGCCTGAAATCGGGGGTATGGACTGAAGCTTTCTTT. Amino acid sequence: CASSLKSGVWTEAFF.

The chain links TRBV7-2 to TRBJ2-3; no definite D call. CDR3 size: 16 residues. Germline V gives CDR1 SGHTA, CDR2 FQGNSA. V was clipped by 0 bases and J by 4 bases, with 14 bases between them. The CDR3, as DNA: TGTGCCAGCAGCTTAGCCGCTAGGAGTATTTCAGATACGCAGTATTTT. Protein product: CASSLAARSISDTQYF.

This clone was detected a few times. The genes are TRBV19 and TRBJ2-7, with TRBD1 matching 8 bases. Germline loops: CDR1 LNHDA, CDR2 SQIVND (reference sequence). Trimming at V came to 4 bases and at J to 4 bases, leaving 12 bases not matched to a gene. The CDR3 is 16 amino acids. CDR3 residues: CASSKYRGDEGYEQYF. In DNA form, the CDR3 reads TGTGCCAGTAGTAAGTACAGGGGGGACGAGGGATACGAGCAGTACTTC.

The chain links TRBV9 to TRBJ2-7; D is possibly TRBD2 (5 bases). Germline V lookup: CDR1 SGDLS, CDR2 YYNGEE. V gave up 0 bases and J gave up 0 bases, with 10 bases separating them. The CDR3 contains 15 residues. DNA of the CDR3: TGTGCCAGCAGCGTAGGTGGGGAGAACTCCTACGAGCAGTACTTC. This codes for CASSVGGENSYEQYF.

The chain employs TRBV4-3 and TRBJ1-1; D is uncertain. V was trimmed by 1 base and J by 2 bases, leaving 8 bases between them. The CDR3 totals 14 residues. Germline V gene lookup returns CDR1 LGHNA and CDR2 YSLEER. The CDR3 DNA is TGCGCCAGCAGCCAAGCACACGGAAACACTGAAGCTTTCTTT. This encodes CASSQAHGNTEAFF.

There are many counts of this clone. V usage is TRBV30 and J usage is TRBJ2-7; D is unresolved. The CDR3 runs to 13 residues. Germline V gene lookup returns CDR1 GTSNPN and CDR2 SVGIG (reference sequence). V was cut by 4 bases and J by 2 bases, with 12 bases left in between. CDR3 region: CAWKRTGTYEQYF. DNA for the CDR3: TGTGCCTGGAAAAGGACCGGTACCTACGAGCAGTACTTC.

There are a few counts of this clone. V is TRBV2 and J is TRBJ2-4, with D uncertain. Germline CDR1 is SNHLY and CDR2 is FYNNEI. The CDR3 covers 16 residues. With 4 bases removed from V and 2 bases from J, the gap between germline ends came to 15 bases. Here the CDR3 reads CASSVGVLPPKNIQYF. The CDR3 DNA reads TGTGCCAGCAGTGTCGGCGTCCTACCTCCCAAAAACATTCAGTACTTC.